These 21 T cell receptor beta chains were sequenced from one sample in a study of T cell responses to AZD1222 COVID-19 vaccine. Assay: immunoSEQ multiplex PCR; the TCRdb copy retains only in-frame clones and omits some. The sample yields approximately 130,000 clones, around 90% seen once. The sample was peripheral blood, taken 28 days after the second AZD1222 dose. These receptors were collected from an adult who received the AZD1222 COVID-19 vaccine.

The rearrangement joins TRBV5-3 to TRBJ2-7; 12 bases line up with TRBD2. TRBV5-3 is an open reading frame, and its role is uncertain. V was clipped by 4 bases and J by 2 bases; unmatched bases: 16. The CDR3 length is 19 residues. The CDR3 protein is CARSREKQRTSGATYEQYF. The CDR3, as DNA: TGTGCCAGAAGCCGGGAGAAGCAGCGGACTAGCGGGGCAACCTACGAGCAGTACTTC.

V is TRBV7-8 and J is TRBJ2-5; 10 bases line up with TRBD2. V lost 1 base to trimming and J lost 4 bases; unmatched junction nucleotides: 3. The CDR3 consists of 15 residues. CDR1 is SGHVS, CDR2 FQNEAQ, per germline. CDR3 loop: CASSLERGGRETQYF. The CDR3 DNA reads TGTGCCAGCAGCTTAGAGCGGGGGGGCCGAGAGACCCAGTACTTC.

The chain links TRBV30 to TRBJ2-7; possible D gene TRBD2, 5 bases. This CDR3 spans 12 amino acids. Germline-derived CDR1 and CDR2 are GTSNPN and SVGIG (reference sequence). V lost 1 base, J lost 9 bases, and 13 bases lay in between. For the CDR3, the DNA is TGTGCCTGGAGTGCCTCCGGGGTTAGGCAGTACTTC. It yields the protein CAWSASGVRQYF.

The chain couples TRBV5-6 to TRBJ1-3, with TRBD1 matching 7 bases. J gave up 4 bases and V 4 bases, and 11 bases lay outside the gene matches. Germline loops: CDR1 SGHDT, CDR2 YYEEEE. CDR3 size: 16 residues. Here the CDR3 DNA reads TGTGCCAGCAGCGCAACGGGACAGAATAGGGGAAACACCATATATTTT. Encoded protein: CASSATGQNRGNTIYF.

The V and J genes are TRBV18 and TRBJ1-4; TRBD1 is a possible D gene (5 bases). Between the trimmed V and J ends, which lost 2 bases and 7 bases, there was a span of 17 bases. CDR1 KGHSH and CDR2 LQKENI come from the germline V gene. The CDR3 spans 16 residues. The CDR3 nucleotides read TGTGCCAGCTCACCAAGGCTTCAGGGAAGCGGTGAAAAACTGTTTTTT. This translates into CASSPRLQGSGEKLFF.

V gene TRBV28 combines with J gene TRBJ2-1; 7 nucleotides line up with TRBD2. The germline gives CDR1 MDHEN, CDR2 SYDVKM. The CDR3 length is 15 residues. The trim removed 8 bases at V and 3 bases at J, leaving 10 bases unmatched. The CDR3 coding sequence is TGTGCCAGCTGTCAACTAGCGAAAGACTACAATGAGCAGTTCTTC. Translation: CASCQLAKDYNEQFF. The variable domain in full, completed from reference TRBV28 and TRBJ2-1, reads DVKVTQSSRYLVKRTGEKVFLECVQDMDHENMFWYRQDPGLGLRLIYFSYDVKMKEKGDIPEGYSVSREKKERFSLILESASTNQTSMYLCASCQLAKDYNEQFFGPGTRLTVL.

The CDR3 coding sequence is TGTGCCAGCAGCTTCAATTTACCGGGACAGGATAATTCACCCCTCCACTTT. Protein: CASSFNLPGQDNSPLHF. The V gene is TRBV7-2, the J gene TRBJ1-6; 8 bases align to TRBD1. Germline V gene sequence: CDR1 SGHTA, CDR2 FQGNSA. The CDR3 is 17 residues long. Trimming cost V 3 bases and J 5 bases; bases outside gene matches: 9.

The genes are TRBV5-4 and TRBJ1-1; D might be TRBD1 (5 bases). Deletions cut 4 bases from V and 2 bases from J, with 15 bases between. The CDR3 sequence is 15 residues long. Looked up from germline, CDR1 is SGHNT and CDR2 is YYREEE (reference sequence). As DNA, the CDR3 is TGTGCCAGCAGCGGCTCGACAGCAGGAAACACTGAAGCTTTCTTT. Translated: CASSGSTAGNTEAFF.

CDR3: CASSPIQGVAYEQYF. Written as DNA, the CDR3 is TGTGCCAGTAGCCCGATCCAGGGGGTAGCCTACGAGCAGTACTTC. V and J are TRBV19 and TRBJ2-7; 7 bases fit TRBD1. The CDR3 has 15 amino acids. The V gene's germline CDR1 is LNHDA and CDR2 SQIVND (reference sequence). V shed 6 bases, J shed 2 bases, and the junction held 10 bases outside the gene matches.

The chain is built from TRBV7-2 and TRBJ2-3, with D possibly TRBD1 on 5 matching bases. The CDR3 loop spans 16 amino acids. Germline-derived CDR1 and CDR2 are SGHTA and FQGNSA. The V and J ends lost 5 bases and 0 bases respectively, with 15 bases between them. For the CDR3, the DNA is TGTGCCAGCAGCATTTCCAGGGCAGCAAGCACAGATACGCAGTATTTT. Its protein is CASSISRAASTDTQYF. Based on the CDR3 plus reference TRBV7-2 and TRBJ2-3, the full variable domain is GAGVSQSPSNKVTEKGKDVELRCDPISGHTALYWYRQSLGQGLEFLIYFQGNSAPDKSGLPSDRFSAERTGGSVSTLTIQRTQQEDSAVYLCASSISRAASTDTQYFGPGTRLTVL.

V gene TRBV10-2 combines with J gene TRBJ2-1; unclear D gene. V shed 6 bases and J shed 12 bases, with 12 bases lying between them. In germline, CDR1 is WSHSY, CDR2 SAAADI. CDR3 length equals 11 residues. This CDR3 reads CASSPSVGQFF. CDR3 nucleotide sequence: TGCGCCAGCAGCCCTTCGGTCGGGCAGTTCTTC.

The chain couples TRBV19 to TRBJ1-2, with D perhaps matching TRBD1 (6 bases). Germline V gene sequence: CDR1 LNHDA, CDR2 SQIVND (reference sequence). This CDR3 contains 16 residues. V dropped 5 bases and J dropped 4 bases, with 20 bases sitting between them. This chain's CDR3 is CASSGGAAQLIYGYTF. CDR3 DNA: TGTGCCAGTAGTGGGGGGGCCGCTCAGTTAATCTATGGCTACACCTTC.

The gene calls are TRBV9 and TRBJ1-2; the match to TRBD1 covers 8 bases. Germline trimming cut 3 bases from V and 13 bases from J; bases unmatched to any gene: 8. The CDR3 contains 12 residues. Germline CDR1 is SGDLS and CDR2 is YYNGEE. The CDR3 nucleotides read TGTGCCAGCAGCGCTACAGGGGGAGTGCCCACCTTC. Amino acid sequence: CASSATGGVPTF.

The chain employs TRBV24-1 and TRBJ2-1, with 8 bases lining up with TRBD2. Losses at the gene ends were 4 bases for V and 7 bases for J; bases not matched to a gene: 8. This CDR3 spans 15 amino acids. The germline V gene has CDR1 KGHDR and CDR2 SFDVKD. The CDR3 DNA sequence: TGTGCCACCAGTGAGCCCCCGGGACTAGTAAATGAGCAGTTCTTC. This sequence encodes CATSEPPGLVNEQFF.

This clone was recorded once. V usage is TRBV6-5 and J usage is TRBJ1-1, with no clear D. Germline V gene data show CDR1 as MNHEY and CDR2 as SVGAGI. The CDR3 runs to 15 residues. V dropped 2 bases and J dropped 8 bases, with 18 bases sitting between them. The CDR3 DNA reads as TGTGCCAGCAGTTACGGTCTCGCCGACGGGTCCGAAGCTTTCTTT. It translates to CASSYGLADGSEAFF.

The genes are TRBV21-1 and TRBJ1-2. TRBV21-1 is a listed pseudogene. The CDR3 runs 14 residues. CDR3 amino acids: CASSKEREGDGYTF. The CDR3 coding sequence is TGTGCCAGCAGCAAAGAGAGGGAAGGAGATGGCTACACCTTC.

This chain uses TRBV28 with TRBJ2-1; the match to TRBD2 covers 8 bases. The CDR3 loop spans 15 amino acids. The V segment lost 6 bases and the J segment 7 bases; nucleotides outside the gene matches: 11. CDR1 MDHEN and CDR2 SYDVKM come from the germline V gene. CDR3: CASRKWGTSENEQFF. The CDR3 DNA follows: TGTGCCAGCAGAAAGTGGGGGACTAGTGAAAATGAGCAGTTCTTC. Using reference TRBV28 and TRBJ2-1 for the parts outside the CDR3, the full variable domain is DVKVTQSSRYLVKRTGEKVFLECVQDMDHENMFWYRQDPGLGLRLIYFSYDVKMKEKGDIPEGYSVSREKKERFSLILESASTNQTSMYLCASRKWGTSENEQFFGPGTRLTVL.

This chain joins TRBV5-1 and TRBJ2-5, with D uncertain. The germline gives CDR1 SGHRS, CDR2 YFSETQ. The V gene lost 3 bases and the J gene lost 1 base, with 4 bases spanning the gap. The CDR3 is 12 amino acids. The CDR3 loop reads CASSYSQETQYF. For the CDR3, the DNA is TGCGCCAGCAGCTACAGCCAAGAGACCCAGTACTTC.

This clone showed up just once. V usage is TRBV5-1 and J usage is TRBJ2-7; 7 nucleotides line up with TRBD2. CDR1 SGHRS and CDR2 YFSETQ come from the germline V gene. This CDR3 region has 14 residues. The V and J ends lost 4 bases and 5 bases, in that order; junction bases with no gene match: 9. CDR3 residues: CASSLASGGNEQYF. As DNA, the CDR3 is TGCGCCAGCAGCCTGGCCTCCGGGGGGAACGAGCAGTACTTC. Supplemented by reference TRBV5-1 and TRBJ2-7, the full variable domain reads KAGVTQTPRYLIKTRGQQVTLSCSPISGHRSVSWYQQTPGQGLQFLFEYFSETQRNKGNFPGRFSGRQFSNSRSEMNVSTLELGDSALYLCASSLASGGNEQYFGPGTRLTVT.

Details on this clone: One end of the junction fails to match germline, which may point to a read error. V and J are TRBV3-1 (or the pseudogene TRBV3-2) and TRBJ1-1; 7 nucleotides match TRBD1. Looked up from germline, CDR1 is LGHDT and CDR2 is YNNKEL (reference sequence). CDR3 length equals 12 residues. CDR3 DNA sequence: TGTGCCAGCAGCAAAGACAGGGACGAAGCTTTCTTT. This encodes CASSKDRDEAFF.

The chain couples TRBV6-2 or TRBV6-3 to TRBJ1-6, with 10 bases identical to TRBD1. In germline, CDR1 is MNHEY, CDR2 SVGEGT. The CDR3 consists of 15 residues. Unmatched junction bases numbered 5, after V lost 5 bases and J lost 7 bases. The CDR3 is CASSNPTGGNSPLHF. The CDR3 nucleotides read TGTGCCAGCAGTAACCCGACAGGGGGCAATTCACCCCTCCACTTT.